A selection of T cell receptor beta chains follows, all from one sample in a study of cytomegalovirus exposure and HLA in healthy donors. Clones were read by immunoSEQ multiplex PCR, and TCRdb kept only the in-frame ones, dropping some. Of approximately 140,000 clones listed, roughly three quarters are singletons. Specimen: PBMCs. These receptor sequences come from a man aged 18 to 29 in good health and CMV-seronegative. CDR3s include the opening cysteine and the closing phenylalanine or tryptophan. The order of the fields is V gene, J gene, clone size, D gene, CDR3 protein. D genes are given only for firm matches. Where a row states a size, it is once, few, many or the class of an expanded clone; other rows omit it.

TRBV25-1	TRBJ2-5	-	TRBD2	CASSQRRDYETQYF
TRBV19	TRBJ1-1	-	TRBD1	CASSLPPNRGRTEAFF
TRBV5-4	TRBJ2-7	-	TRBD2	CASVVGLADLYEQYF
TRBV5-1	TRBJ2-7	-	-	CASRSGTTSYEQYF
TRBV7-3	TRBJ2-7	-	TRBD1	CASSLGSPGQGASHEQYF
TRBV5-4	TRBJ1-1	-	-	CASIAPPNTEAFF
TRBV5-4	TRBJ2-3	-	-	CASSLSGGGVTDTQYF
TRBV30	TRBJ1-6	-	-	CAWRAGIQYNSPLHF
TRBV28	TRBJ1-2	-	TRBD1	CASTVTPHRGRMTGYTF
TRBV5-1	-	-	-	CASSSGDSSYEQYF
TRBV27	TRBJ2-1	-	-	CASSPRGSYNEQFF
TRBV28	TRBJ1-2	-	TRBD1	CASSPPTGIYGYTF
TRBV27	TRBJ1-1	-	-	CASRRGQANTEAFF
TRBV2	TRBJ2-7	-	TRBD1	CASSERGQGPYEQYF
TRBV4-1	TRBJ1-1	-	-	CASSQDRGGNTEAFF
TRBV5-4	-	-	-	CASSFSVTTYEQYF
TRBV5-4	TRBJ1-3	-	TRBD1	CASSRGQGAGNTIYF
TRBV7-8	TRBJ2-3	few	TRBD1	CASSLARLGQGTDTQYF
TRBV28	TRBJ2-7	once	TRBD2	CASSQVAGVVDEQYF
TRBV5-4	TRBJ2-7	-	-	CASSTGASYEQYF
TRBV19	TRBJ2-7	-	-	CATTGNYEQYF